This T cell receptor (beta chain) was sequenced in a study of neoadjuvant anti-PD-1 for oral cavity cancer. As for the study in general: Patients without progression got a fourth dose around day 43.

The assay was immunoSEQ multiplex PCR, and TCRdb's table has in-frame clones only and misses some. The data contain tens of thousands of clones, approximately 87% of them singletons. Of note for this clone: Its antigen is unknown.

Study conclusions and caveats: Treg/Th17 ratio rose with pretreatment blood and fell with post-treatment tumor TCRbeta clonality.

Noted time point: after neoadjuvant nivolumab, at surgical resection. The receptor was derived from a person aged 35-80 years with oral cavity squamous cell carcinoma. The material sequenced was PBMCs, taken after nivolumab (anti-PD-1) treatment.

The CDR3 region has the DNA TGTGCTAGTGGTTTGGTATTAGGACAGGGGGCCTACGAGCAGTACTTC. Encoded protein: CASGLVLGQGAYEQYF. The chain has TRBV12-5 and TRBJ2-7; TRBD1 matches at 10 bases. Per germline, CDR1 LGHNT and CDR2 FRNRAP. CDR3 length equals 16 residues. The junction had 4 bases not matched to a gene; V was cut back by 0 bases and J by 2 bases.